This T cell receptor (beta chain) was recorded in a study of T-cell memory formation after mild COVID-19. The CDR3 has 13 residues. V was pared by 8 bases and J by 8 bases, with 19 bases between. Germline V gene lookup returns CDR1 DFQATT and CDR2 SNEGSKA (reference sequence). Each CDR3 protein gets one entry after TCRdb re-called the 5' RACE reads with MiXCR. The sample has 200,000 to 300,000 distinct CDR3 sequences; 8% to 10% are singletons. The table lists this clonotype with many counts. This chain joins TRBV20-1 and TRBJ2-1; D possibly corresponds to TRBD1 (6 bases). This clonotype originated in a man younger than 35 who had mild COVID-19 (a few samples of this study predate the infection). Cell type and time point are not known. Sequenced input: PBMCs or a T cell subset sorted from them (not recorded which). The CDR3 region is CSPGTLTGYEQFF. The CDR3 nucleotides are TGCAGTCCAGGGACCCTCACAGGGTATGAGCAGTTCTTC.